This TCR beta chain derives from a study of control samples from healthy donors and cancer patients. Profiled with immunoSEQ multiplex PCR; TCRdb holds only in-frame clones, not every one. This sample carries roughly 170,000 clones, roughly 88% of them seen once, and the ten largest clones take roughly 5.3%. Germline loops: CDR1 SGHNT, CDR2 YYREEE (reference sequence). V was clipped by 4 bases and J by 4 bases; unmatched bases: 7. The CDR3 contains 16 residues. V and J are TRBV5-4 and TRBJ2-6, with 8 bases that match TRBD2. The clonotype comes from a woman aged 25 to 39 in good health. Sequencing used blood. This chain's CDR3 is CASSPGGGEGANVLTF. DNA for the CDR3: TGTGCCAGCAGCCCGGGGGGGGGCGAGGGGGCCAACGTCCTGACTTTC.